This entry lists 21 T cell receptor beta chains sequenced from one sample in a study of vaccination and CD4 T cells after COVID-19. Treatment specified: roughly 11-day PBMC culture with coronavirus spike peptide pools or control peptides (ViraFEST assay). These receptors' antigens are unknown. The assay that was used to sequence DNA from cultured CD4+ T cells was the Oncomine TCR Beta short-read assay. TCRdb re-called the PCR reads through MiXCR, storing one row per CDR3 protein. Of 20,000 to 25,000 distinct CDR3 sequences in the sample, 43% were seen once. The sequencing sample was made of CD4+ T cells from blood, cultured in vitro. The receptor set was obtained from a human donor who had recovered from COVID-19.

The genes are TRBV5-3 and TRBJ1-1; D gene ambiguous. TRBV5-3 is filed as an ORF, its function uncertain. Trimming stripped 2 bases from V and 11 bases from J, with 22 bases between. The CDR3 spans 15 residues. CDR3 in amino acids: CARSFTRELGSQAFF. Written as DNA, the CDR3 is TGTGCCAGAAGCTTTACCCGGGAGCTCGGGTCCCAGGCTTTCTTT.

This clonotype has more than one count but fewer than ten. The chain links TRBV20-1 to TRBJ2-7, with 10 bases identical to TRBD2. After removal of 6 bases from V and 6 bases from J, the junction contained 17 bases not matched to a gene. CDR3 length equals 16 residues. Per the germline V gene, CDR1 is DFQATT and CDR2 is SNEGSKA (reference sequence). The CDR3 sequence is CSAPDRSGRALAEQYF. CDR3 DNA sequence: TGCAGTGCCCCCGACCGAAGCGGGAGGGCCCTAGCCGAGCAGTACTTC.

The chain couples TRBV10-1 to TRBJ1-1; 8 nucleotides match TRBD1. The germline V gene has CDR1 WNHNN and CDR2 SYGVQD (reference sequence). V dropped 7 bases and J dropped 4; count of bases not matched to a gene: 11. The CDR3 consists of 15 residues. DNA for the CDR3: TGCGCCAGCAATAGGGGTCATACAGGGGGCACTGAAGCTTTCTTT. Its protein product is CASNRGHTGGTEAFF.

This clonotype was counted once. The rearrangement joins TRBV9 to TRBJ1-2; D is unclear. In germline, CDR1 is SGDLS, CDR2 YYNGEE. Trimming removed 0 bases at V and 1 base at J, with 10 bases between. This CDR3 contains 15 residues. The CDR3, as DNA: TGTGCCAGCAGCGTAGCTCTCCATCGTAACTATGGCTACACCTTC. Amino acids: CASSVALHRNYGYTF.

The sample holds a few counts of this clonotype. J is TRBJ1-1 and V is TRBV24-1, with TRBD1 matching 7 bases. Trimming removed 7 bases from V and 9 bases from J; junction bases left unmatched: 10. Per germline, CDR1 KGHDR and CDR2 SFDVKD. The CDR3 is 13 amino acids. The CDR3 protein is CATRFTGDGQAFF. As DNA, the CDR3 is TGTGCCACCAGATTCACAGGGGATGGTCAAGCTTTCTTT.

The sample holds one count of this clonotype. The V call is TRBV5-1, the J call TRBJ2-3; D could derive from TRBD1 or TRBD2 (5 bases each). Germline V lookup: CDR1 SGHRS, CDR2 YFSETQ. Trimming took off 3 bases at V and 2 bases at J, with 7 bases between the two ends. This CDR3 spans 13 amino acids. The DNA of the CDR3 is TGCGCCAGCAGCTCGGGGCTCACAGATACGCAGTATTTT. Protein sequence: CASSSGLTDTQYF.

This clonotype has only a few counts. The V call is TRBV14, the J call TRBJ2-6; D ambiguous. With 11 bases removed from V and 0 bases from J, the gap between germline ends came to 8 bases. This CDR3 contains 13 residues. Germline V gene sequence: CDR1 SGHDN, CDR2 FVKESK. The CDR3 spells CASASSGANVLTF. Here the CDR3 DNA reads TGTGCCTCGGCGAGCTCTGGGGCCAACGTCCTGACTTTC.

The chain combines TRBV20-1 with TRBJ1-2; 7 bases are shared with TRBD1. Trimming removed 0 bases from V and 5 bases from J; junction bases left unmatched: 3. In germline, CDR1 is DFQATT, CDR2 SNEGSKA (reference sequence). This CDR3 region has 13 residues. CDR3 residues: CSARDRTGYGYTF. CDR3 DNA: TGCAGTGCTAGAGACCGGACAGGTTATGGCTACACCTTC.

V and J are TRBV12-3 or TRBV12-4 and TRBJ1-1; 10 nucleotides line up with TRBD1. This CDR3 has 16 amino acids. The trim removed 6 bases at V and 1 base at J, leaving 8 bases unmatched. CDR3 protein: CASSFGTGVRNTEAFF. In nucleotides, the CDR3 is TGTGCCAGCAGCTTTGGGACAGGGGTCAGGAACACTGAAGCTTTCTTT.

CDR3 residues: CASSSLVGGPNYGYTF. CDR3 bases: TGTGCCAGCAGCTCCCTTGTGGGGGGTCCTAACTATGGCTACACCTTC. The chain carries TRBV11-3 and TRBJ1-2; D perhaps matches TRBD1 (5 bases). The CDR3 runs to 16 residues. Germline CDR1 SGHNT, CDR2 YENEEA. Trimming cost V 4 bases and J 0 bases, with 15 bases left between them.

The V call is TRBV11-3, the J call TRBJ2-2; 7 bases are shared with TRBD1. The CDR3 runs to 16 residues. Looked up from germline, CDR1 is SGHNT and CDR2 is YENEEA. V gave up 5 bases and J gave up 2 bases; unmatched junction bases: 8. The CDR3 loop reads CASSPTGSENTGELFF. The CDR3 DNA reads as TGTGCCAGCAGCCCGACAGGGAGTGAAAACACCGGGGAGCTGTTTTTT. Drawing the rest from reference TRBV11-3 and TRBJ2-2, the complete variable domain is EAGVVQSPRYKIIEKKQPVAFWCNPISGHNTLYWYLQNLGQGPELLIRYENEEAVDDSQLPKDRFSAERLKGVDSTLKIQPAELGDSAVYLCASSPTGSENTGELFFGEGSRLTVL.

In this sample, this clonotype turned up a few times. The rearrangement uses TRBV7-2 and TRBJ1-6; TRBD1 is a possible D gene (6 bases). Trimming shortened V by 3 bases and J by 7 bases, and 10 bases separated the two germline ends. CDR3 length: 14 amino acids. The germline V gene encodes CDR1 SGHTA and CDR2 FQGNSA. CDR3 sequence reads: CASSFKQGNSPLHF. The CDR3 DNA reads TGTGCCAGCAGCTTTAAACAGGGAAATTCACCCCTCCACTTT.

V usage is TRBV20-1 and J usage is TRBJ1-5, with D uncertain. The CDR3 consists of 13 residues. Germline V CDR1 and CDR2: DFQATT, SNEGSKA (reference sequence). V lost 6 bases and J lost 2, with 11 bases in between. The CDR3, as DNA: TGCAGTGCCCCTCTCGGTGGCAATCAGCCCCAGCATTTT. It yields the protein CSAPLGGNQPQHF.

This sequence joins TRBV7-2 and TRBJ1-6; D is perhaps TRBD1 (6 bases). Trimming removed 8 bases from V and 4 bases from J, with 12 bases in between. The CDR3 loop spans 14 amino acids. The germline V gene encodes CDR1 SGHTA and CDR2 FQGNSA. The CDR3 spells CASRGRGYNSPLHF. CDR3 bases: TGTGCCAGCCGGGGGAGGGGGTATAATTCACCCCTCCACTTT. Looking up the rest from reference TRBV7-2 and TRBJ1-6 gives the full variable domain: GAGVSQSPSNKVTEKGKDVELRCDPISGHTALYWYRQSLGQGLEFLIYFQGNSAPDKSGLPSDRFSAERTGGSVSTLTIQRTQQEDSAVYLCASRGRGYNSPLHFGNGTRLTVT.

This clonotype was counted only a few times. This chain uses TRBV7-2 with TRBJ1-2, with no clear D. The CDR3 runs 16 residues. Trimming took off 1 base at V and 0 bases at J, with 12 bases between the two ends. Germline V gene sequence: CDR1 SGHTA, CDR2 FQGNSA. CDR3 sequence: CASSLGWSSPNYGYTF. CDR3 nucleotides: TGTGCCAGCAGCTTAGGCTGGAGCAGCCCTAACTATGGCTACACCTTC.

This sequence joins TRBV24-1 and TRBJ2-2; 8 nucleotides line up with TRBD1. V shed 5 bases, J shed 5 bases, and the junction held 6 bases outside the gene matches. Germline CDR1 reads KGHDR; CDR2 reads SFDVKD. The CDR3 is 15 amino acids. CDR3 in DNA: TGTGCCACCAGTGGGGGCAGGGGGCTGACCGGGGAGCTGTTTTTT. Translated: CATSGGRGLTGELFF.

The CDR3 DNA follows: TGTGCCAGCAGAACCCGGACCCTCGCCTACGAGCAGTACTTC. This translates into CASRTRTLAYEQYF. This chain links TRBV6-2 or TRBV6-3 with TRBJ2-7; D call uncertain. This CDR3 is built from 14 residues. V was pared by 6 bases and J by 2 bases, with 14 bases between. Germline V gene sequence: CDR1 MNHEY, CDR2 SVGEGT.

V gene TRBV25-1 combines with J gene TRBJ1-1; D remains unclear. The CDR3 extends over 13 amino acids. V was cut by 4 bases and J by 1 base, with 7 bases left in between. Germline V gene lookup returns CDR1 MGHDK and CDR2 SYGVNS. The CDR3 is CASSATGNTEAFF. CDR3 coding DNA: TGTGCCAGCAGTGCTACGGGGAACACTGAAGCTTTCTTT.

This clonotype was counted between two and nine times. The gene calls are TRBV28 and TRBJ2-6; no clear D gene. With 5 bases removed from V and 0 bases from J, the gap between germline ends came to 11 bases. The CDR3 totals 16 residues. The germline CDR1 and CDR2 sequences are MDHEN and SYDVKM. The CDR3 DNA follows: TGTGCCAGCAGTCCCGTCGCCGGCTCTGGGGCCAACGTCCTGACTTTC. Its protein is CASSPVAGSGANVLTF.

This clonotype was counted a few times. The chain is built from TRBV6-2 or TRBV6-3 and TRBJ1-1; D is perhaps TRBD1 (6 bases). Germline V gene sequence: CDR1 MNHEY, CDR2 SVGEGT. The CDR3 is made up of 14 amino acids. Trimming pared 7 bases from V and 4 bases from J, leaving 16 bases between. CDR3 region: CASNHRDASTEAFF. The DNA of the CDR3 is TGTGCCAGCAATCACAGGGATGCGAGCACTGAAGCTTTCTTT.

The rearrangement joins TRBV6-5 to TRBJ1-5; D is possibly TRBD1 (6 bases). This CDR3 is built from 16 residues. V was pared by 0 bases and J by 3 bases, with 12 bases between. In germline, CDR1 is MNHEY, CDR2 SVGAGI. The CDR3 spells CASSYSGRGDNQPQHF. CDR3 nucleotide sequence: TGTGCCAGCAGTTACTCGGGCAGGGGAGACAATCAGCCCCAGCATTTT.